A selection of T cell receptor beta chains follows, all from one sample in a study of cytomegalovirus exposure and HLA in healthy donors. Produced via immunoSEQ multiplex PCR; TCRdb's table is partial and in-frame only. The data show approximately 140,000 clones, 70% to 90% seen once. Sequencing was done on a sample of PBMCs. These receptor sequences come from a woman under 30 in good health and CMV-seropositive. CDR3s include the opening cysteine and the closing phenylalanine or tryptophan. The D gene is left open where the match is weak. A clone size is listed for some rows: how often the clone was seen (once, few, many), or a class if it is expanded.

abundance: .
v_gene: TRBV5-1
len: 14
j_gene: TRBJ2-7
d_gene: TRBD1
CDR3aa: CASSGTGYNYEQYF
CDR3nt: TGCGCCAGCAGCGGGACAGGGTATAACTACGAGCAGTACTTC

abundance: .
v_gene: TRBV9
len: 15
j_gene: TRBJ2-5
d_gene: .
CDR3aa: CASSETRGAAETQYF
CDR3nt: TGTGCCAGCAGCGAGACTCGGGGGGCCGCGGAGACCCAGTACTTC

abundance: .
v_gene: TRBV27
len: 16
j_gene: TRBJ1-2
d_gene: TRBD1
CDR3aa: CASSLGSAQGAWGYTF
CDR3nt: TGTGCCAGCAGTTTAGGGTCTGCACAGGGGGCTTGGGGCTACACCTTC

abundance: .
v_gene: TRBV5-6
len: 14
j_gene: TRBJ1-2
d_gene: TRBD1
CDR3aa: CASRAGQGIQGYTF
CDR3nt: TGTGCCAGCAGGGCGGGACAGGGGATCCAAGGCTACACCTTC

abundance: .
v_gene: TRBV11-1
len: 16
j_gene: TRBJ2-1
d_gene: .
CDR3aa: CASSLEGFGGFHEQFF
CDR3nt: TGTGCCAGCAGCTTGGAGGGCTTTGGGGGGTTCCATGAGCAGTTCTTC

abundance: .
v_gene: TRBV6-6
len: 16
j_gene: TRBJ2-6
d_gene: .
CDR3aa: CASSYDSSSGANVLTF
CDR3nt: TGTGCCAGCAGTTACGACTCGAGCTCTGGGGCCAACGTCCTGACTTTC

abundance: .
v_gene: TRBV6-1
len: 15
j_gene: TRBJ1-2
d_gene: .
CDR3aa: CASSELGGVNYGYTF
CDR3nt: TGTGCCAGCAGTGAATTAGGGGGGGTTAACTATGGCTACACCTTC

abundance: .
v_gene: TRBV19
len: 13
j_gene: TRBJ1-6
d_gene: TRBD1
CDR3aa: CASGGTAYSPLHF
CDR3nt: TGTGCCAGCGGCGGGACAGCCTATTCACCCCTCCACTTT

abundance: .
v_gene: TRBV6-6
len: 14
j_gene: TRBJ1-1
d_gene: .
CDR3aa: CASRAGGDNTEAFF
CDR3nt: TGTGCCAGCAGAGCCGGGGGAGACAACACTGAAGCTTTCTTT

abundance: .
v_gene: TRBV10-3
len: 17
j_gene: TRBJ2-3
d_gene: TRBD2
CDR3aa: CAISEPTSGGSTDTQYF
CDR3nt: TGTGCCATCAGTGAGCCCACTAGCGGGGGAAGCACAGATACGCAGTATTTT

abundance: .
v_gene: TRBV4-3
len: 13
j_gene: TRBJ2-2
d_gene: .
CDR3aa: CASSLTNTGELFF
CDR3nt: TGCGCCAGCAGCCTAACTAACACCGGGGAGCTGTTTTTT

abundance: medium-sized
v_gene: TRBV29-1
len: 18
j_gene: TRBJ2-7
d_gene: TRBD2
CDR3aa: CSAWVVGLAGGNFDEQYF
CDR3nt: TGCAGCGCTTGGGTGGTGGGACTAGCGGGGGGGAATTTCGACGAGCAGTACTTC

abundance: .
v_gene: TRBV5-1
len: 14
j_gene: TRBJ2-7
d_gene: .
CDR3aa: CASSPRTASYEQYF
CDR3nt: TGCGCCAGCAGCCCGAGGACAGCCTCCTACGAGCAGTACTTC

abundance: .
v_gene: TRBV9
len: 15
j_gene: TRBJ2-3
d_gene: TRBD2
CDR3aa: CASSVGGLVTDTQYF
CDR3nt: TGTGCCAGCAGCGTAGGGGGACTAGTGACAGATACGCAGTATTTT

abundance: .
v_gene: TRBV2
len: 13
j_gene: TRBJ1-6
d_gene: TRBD1
CDR3aa: CASTTGDRSPLHF
CDR3nt: TGTGCCAGTACCACAGGGGATCGGTCACCCCTCCACTTT

abundance: .
v_gene: TRBV18
len: 14
j_gene: TRBJ1-1
d_gene: .
CDR3aa: CASSQRQLNTEAFF
CDR3nt: TGTGCCAGCTCACAAAGACAGTTGAACACTGAAGCTTTCTTT

abundance: .
v_gene: TRBV6-5
len: 13
j_gene: TRBJ1-2
d_gene: TRBD1
CDR3aa: CASSKGQPRGYTF
CDR3nt: TGTGCCAGCAGCAAGGGACAGCCCCGGGGCTACACCTTC

abundance: .
v_gene: TRBV10-3
len: 17
j_gene: TRBJ1-2
d_gene: TRBD1
CDR3aa: CAIGVKVPGQGGYSYTF
CDR3nt: TGTGCCATTGGCGTAAAAGTCCCCGGACAGGGAGGATATAGCTACACCTTC

abundance: .
v_gene: TRBV7-6
len: 15
j_gene: TRBJ2-2
d_gene: .
CDR3aa: CASSLARENTGELFF
CDR3nt: TGTGCCAGCAGCTTAGCCAGGGAAAACACCGGGGAGCTGTTTTTT

abundance: .
v_gene: TRBV18
len: 15
j_gene: TRBJ2-3
d_gene: .
CDR3aa: CASSPHGGSTDTQYF
CDR3nt: TGTGCCAGCTCACCACACGGGGGTAGCACAGATACGCAGTATTTT

abundance: .
v_gene: TRBV30
len: 11
j_gene: TRBJ2-7
d_gene: .
CDR3aa: CAWSVRGEQYF
CDR3nt: TGTGCCTGGAGTGTACGGGGCGAGCAGTACTTC

abundance: .
v_gene: TRBV5-4
len: 13
j_gene: TRBJ1-2
d_gene: TRBD1
CDR3aa: CASSLLDRAGYTF
CDR3nt: TGTGCCAGCAGCCTTCTGGACAGGGCTGGCTACACCTTC

abundance: few
v_gene: TRBV28
len: 14
j_gene: TRBJ1-1
d_gene: .
CDR3aa: CASSSYGGAYEAFF
CDR3nt: TGTGCCAGCAGTAGCTACGGGGGAGCCTACGAAGCTTTCTTT

abundance: .
v_gene: TRBV2
len: 15
j_gene: TRBJ2-1
d_gene: TRBD2
CDR3aa: CASNRGIAGVSEQFF
CDR3nt: TGTGCCAGCAATAGAGGGATAGCGGGAGTCAGTGAGCAGTTCTTC

abundance: .
v_gene: TRBV2
len: 12
j_gene: TRBJ1-1
d_gene: TRBD1
CDR3aa: CASSDEGAQINF
CDR3nt: TGTGCCAGCAGTGATGAGGGGGCGCAAATTAATTTT

abundance: once
v_gene: TRBV7-8
len: 15
j_gene: TRBJ2-7
d_gene: .
CDR3aa: CASSLAPTEAYEQYF
CDR3nt: TGTGCCAGCAGCTTAGCCCCGACTGAGGCCTACGAGCAGTACTTC

abundance: .
v_gene: TRBV7-9
len: 14
j_gene: TRBJ2-1
d_gene: TRBD2
CDR3aa: CASSLTSGVNEQFF
CDR3nt: TGTGCCAGCAGCTTAACAAGCGGGGTCAATGAGCAGTTCTTC

abundance: .
v_gene: TRBV11-2
len: 13
j_gene: TRBJ1-1
d_gene: .
CDR3aa: CASSAGGSSRAFF
CDR3nt: TGTGCCAGCAGCGCGGGGGGCTCATCGAGGGCTTTCTTT

abundance: .
v_gene: TRBV30
len: 14
j_gene: TRBJ1-4
d_gene: .
CDR3aa: CAFTAGKVYEKLFF
CDR3nt: TGTGCCTTTACCGCGGGCAAGGTATACGAAAAACTGTTTTTT

abundance: .
v_gene: TRBV7-8
len: 14
j_gene: TRBJ2-7
d_gene: .
CDR3aa: CASGKTNRAYEQYF
CDR3nt: TGTGCCAGCGGAAAAACGAACAGGGCCTACGAGCAGTACTTC

abundance: once
v_gene: TRBV5-1
len: 15
j_gene: TRBJ1-1
d_gene: .
CDR3aa: CASSLASDRNTEAFF
CDR3nt: TGCGCCAGCAGCTTGGCCTCCGACAGGAACACTGAAGCTTTCTTT

abundance: .
v_gene: TRBV28
len: 15
j_gene: TRBJ1-1
d_gene: .
CDR3aa: CASIRYSGTISGAFF
CDR3nt: TGTGCCAGCATTCGATATTCCGGGACAATCTCTGGGGCTTTCTTT

abundance: .
v_gene: TRBV19
len: 15
j_gene: TRBJ2-7
d_gene: TRBD2
CDR3aa: CASSSTSGPPYEQYF
CDR3nt: TGTGCCAGTAGTTCGACTAGCGGGCCACCTTACGAGCAGTACTTC

abundance: .
v_gene: TRBV4-1
len: 13
j_gene: TRBJ2-7
d_gene: .
CDR3aa: CASSQAQGGEQYF
CDR3nt: TGCGCCAGCAGCCAGGCCCAGGGGGGAGAGCAGTACTTC

abundance: .
v_gene: TRBV6-5
len: 15
j_gene: TRBJ1-2
d_gene: .
CDR3aa: CASSSVPPGASGYTF
CDR3nt: TGTGCCAGCAGTTCCGTACCTCCAGGGGCCTCTGGCTACACCTTC

abundance: once
v_gene: TRBV19
len: 12
j_gene: TRBJ2-3
d_gene: .
CDR3aa: CASSITGDTQYF
CDR3nt: TGTGCCAGTAGTATCACCGGAGATACGCAGTATTTT

abundance: .
v_gene: TRBV7-9
len: 14
j_gene: TRBJ1-4
d_gene: TRBD1
CDR3aa: CASSLAQGDEKLFF
CDR3nt: TGTGCCAGCAGCTTAGCGCAGGGGGATGAAAAACTGTTTTTT

abundance: once
v_gene: TRBV7-8
len: 15
j_gene: TRBJ2-7
d_gene: TRBD1
CDR3aa: CASSLEPGGTYEQYF
CDR3nt: TGTGCCAGCAGCTTAGAGCCAGGGGGCACCTACGAGCAGTACTTC

abundance: many
v_gene: TRBV28
len: 14
j_gene: TRBJ1-2
d_gene: .
CDR3aa: CASSLLTGTNGYTF
CDR3nt: TGTGCCAGCAGTTTATTAACAGGGACAAATGGCTACACCTTC

abundance: .
v_gene: TRBV6-5
len: 15
j_gene: TRBJ2-1
d_gene: TRBD2
CDR3aa: CASSPGLAGGLGEFF
CDR3nt: TGTGCCAGCAGCCCGGGACTAGCGGGAGGGTTAGGGGAATTCTTC

abundance: .
v_gene: TRBV5-4
len: 15
j_gene: TRBJ1-4
d_gene: TRBD1
CDR3aa: CASRRADRVDEKLFF
CDR3nt: TGTGCCAGCAGGCGGGCGGACAGGGTGGATGAAAAACTGTTTTTT

abundance: .
v_gene: TRBV18
len: 15
j_gene: TRBJ1-1
d_gene: .
CDR3aa: CASSPPSRGGTEAFF
CDR3nt: TGTGCCAGCTCACCACCCAGTAGGGGTGGGACTGAAGCTTTCTTT

abundance: .
v_gene: TRBV6-1
len: 14
j_gene: TRBJ1-3
d_gene: .
CDR3aa: CASKNQGTGNTIYF
CDR3nt: TGTGCCAGCAAGAATCAGGGGACTGGAAACACCATATATTTT

abundance: .
v_gene: TRBV25-1
len: 13
j_gene: TRBJ1-5
d_gene: .
CDR3aa: CASSYNSNQPQHF
CDR3nt: TGTGCCAGCAGTTACAATAGCAATCAGCCCCAGCATTTT

abundance: .
v_gene: TRBV2
len: 16
j_gene: TRBJ2-5
d_gene: .
CDR3aa: CASSEALEGEGETQYF
CDR3nt: TGTGCCAGCAGTGAAGCGCTTGAGGGAGAAGGAGAGACCCAGTACTTC

abundance: .
v_gene: TRBV5-1
len: 13
j_gene: TRBJ2-7
d_gene: TRBD2
CDR3aa: CASKAGGYYEQYF
CDR3nt: TGCGCCAGTAAAGCGGGGGGGTACTACGAGCAGTACTTC

abundance: once
v_gene: TRBV9
len: 15
j_gene: TRBJ2-1
d_gene: TRBD2
CDR3aa: CASSGLAGRVDEQFF
CDR3nt: TGTGCCAGCAGCGGTCTAGCGGGAAGAGTCGATGAGCAGTTCTTC

abundance: .
v_gene: TRBV28
len: 12
j_gene: TRBJ2-5
d_gene: .
CDR3aa: CASRVYGQTQYF
CDR3nt: TGTGCCAGCAGGGTTTATGGGCAGACCCAGTACTTC

abundance: .
v_gene: TRBV6-1
len: 14
j_gene: TRBJ1-2
d_gene: TRBD1
CDR3aa: CASTWTGPWYGYTF
CDR3nt: TGTGCCAGCACCTGGACAGGGCCGTGGTATGGCTACACCTTC

abundance: few
v_gene: TRBV4-1
len: 15
j_gene: TRBJ2-1
d_gene: TRBD2
CDR3aa: CASSQRRLADNEQFF
CDR3nt: TGCGCCAGCAGCCAAAGGAGACTAGCAGACAATGAGCAGTTCTTC

abundance: once
v_gene: TRBV19
len: 14
j_gene: TRBJ1-2
d_gene: .
CDR3aa: CASSARRESYGYTF
CDR3nt: TGTGCCAGTAGTGCGCGTCGTGAGAGCTATGGCTACACCTTC

abundance: few
v_gene: TRBV18
len: 16
j_gene: TRBJ1-6
d_gene: TRBD1
CDR3aa: CASSPGTGAFDSPLHF
CDR3nt: TGTGCCAGCTCACCGGGGACAGGGGCGTTCGATTCACCCCTCCACTTT

abundance: .
v_gene: TRBV2
len: 15
j_gene: TRBJ1-1
d_gene: .
CDR3aa: CASSEEVRMNTEAFF
CDR3nt: TGTGCCAGCAGTGAAGAAGTCAGAATGAACACTGAAGCTTTCTTT